Listed here are 9 T cell receptor beta chains from one sample, sequenced in a study of OX40 agonist ivuxolimab in advanced cancers. Libraries were prepared by immunoSEQ multiplex PCR; TCRdb keeps only in-frame clonotypes and omits some of them. The sample holds fewer than 65,000 clones, 75% to 90% seen once. The material sequenced was CD4+ or CD8+ T cells sorted from blood, taken in a trial of the OX40 agonist ivuxolimab. All receptors come from an adult with an advanced solid tumor such as melanoma, head and neck, liver or kidney cancer.

This clone occurred once. This chain joins TRBV5-4 and TRBJ2-2, with 8 bases lining up with TRBD1. The J segment lost 1 base and the V segment lost 4 bases, leaving 9 bases of the junction unmatched. This CDR3 is 17 amino acids long. CDR1 and CDR2 from the germline V gene are SGHNT and YYREEE (reference sequence). CDR3 sequence reads: CASSGARDRGNTGELFF. DNA of the CDR3: TGTGCCAGCAGCGGTGCCCGCGACAGGGGGAACACCGGGGAGCTGTTTTTT.

The V gene is TRBV18, the J gene TRBJ1-5; tentatively, D is TRBD1 (6 bases). V was pared by 6 bases and J by 6 bases, with 12 bases between. The CDR3 is made up of 13 amino acids. Germline values: CDR1 KGHSH, CDR2 LQKENI. The CDR3 loop reads CASSAGDSQPQHF. The CDR3 DNA sequence: TGTGCCAGCTCCGCAGGGGACTCTCAGCCCCAGCATTTT.

The V and J genes are TRBV30 and TRBJ2-3; 7 bases align to TRBD1. Looked up from germline, CDR1 is GTSNPN and CDR2 is SVGIG (reference sequence). The trim removed 3 bases at V and 1 base at J, leaving 7 bases unmatched. The CDR3 loop spans 15 amino acids. The CDR3: CAWSARQGGTDTQYF. The CDR3, as DNA: TGTGCCTGGAGCGCACGACAGGGAGGCACAGATACGCAGTATTTT.

This CDR3 reads CASSLAPGSLNTEAFF. Written as DNA, the CDR3 is TGCGCCAGCAGCTTGGCGCCAGGGAGCTTGAACACTGAAGCTTTCTTT. The V gene is TRBV5-1, the J gene TRBJ1-1; tentatively, D is TRBD1 (5 bases). V lost 0 bases, J lost 0 bases, and 12 bases lay in between. The germline V gene encodes CDR1 SGHRS and CDR2 YFSETQ. CDR3 length equals 16 residues.

The chain recombines TRBV6-5 with TRBJ2-1; D not resolved. Trimming removed 2 bases from V and 5 bases from J, with 4 bases in between. The CDR3 totals 12 residues. Germline V gene data show CDR1 as MNHEY and CDR2 as SVGAGI. The CDR3 loop is CASSYRDNEQFF. The DNA of the CDR3 is TGTGCCAGCAGTTACAGAGACAATGAGCAGTTCTTC.

V is TRBV27 and J is TRBJ1-5; TRBD1 aligns across 9 bases. V lost 5 bases to trimming and J lost 7 bases; unmatched junction nucleotides: 9. The CDR3 totals 15 residues. The germline V gene has CDR1 MNHEY and CDR2 SMNVEV (reference sequence). DNA for the CDR3: TGTGCCAGCAGTCCGCTAACAGGGGGCGGACAGCCCCAGCATTTT. This translates into CASSPLTGGGQPQHF.

The chain uses TRBV5-4 and TRBJ1-2; 8 bases agree with TRBD1. The V segment lost 0 bases and the J segment 4 bases; nucleotides outside the gene matches: 8. The germline V gene encodes CDR1 SGHNT and CDR2 YYREEE (reference sequence). The CDR3 totals 16 residues. CDR3 in amino acids: CASSLEAGGSGYGYTF. CDR3 sequence (DNA): TGTGCCAGCAGCTTGGAGGCAGGGGGCAGTGGCTATGGCTACACCTTC.

This rearrangement joins TRBV10-1 to TRBJ2-3; D is perhaps TRBD1 or TRBD2 (5 bases each). The CDR3 has 11 residues. Per the germline V gene, CDR1 is WNHNN and CDR2 is SYGVQD (reference sequence). V was trimmed by 5 bases and J by 6 bases, leaving 6 bases between them. This CDR3 is CASSWGDTQYF. The CDR3 DNA is TGCGCCAGCAGTTGGGGGGATACGCAGTATTTT.

The chain is built from TRBV4-3 and TRBJ2-7; D gene unclear. CDR1 is LGHNA and CDR2 is YSLEER in the germline V gene. V was cut by 0 bases and J by 3 bases, with 12 bases left in between. This CDR3 is built from 15 residues. The chain's CDR3 is CASSQETSLNYEQYF. CDR3 sequence (DNA): TGCGCCAGCAGCCAAGAGACCAGCCTCAACTACGAGCAGTACTTC.